This is a list of T cell receptor beta chains from one sample in a study of blood T cell repertoires in COVID-19. Some clones are missing from TCRdb's copy, which holds only in-frame ones; the method was immunoSEQ multiplex PCR. The table has 100,000 to 130,000 clones, over 80% seen once. Sequencing was done on a sample of peripheral blood. These receptors were obtained from a woman aged 70-85 years with acute or convalescent COVID-19. Both conserved end residues are trimmed from each CDR3. Rows give clone size only sometimes, using once, few, many, or a class for an expanded clone.

length	J	size	V	CDR3
16	TRBJ1-4	NA	TRBV7-8	ASSSGGGTIRANEKLF
10	TRBJ1-1	NA	TRBV18	ASSRQGTEAF
11	TRBJ2-5	NA	TRBV6-5	ASSPSVPSTQY
11	TRBJ2-3	NA	TRBV5-4	ASSLGGTDTQY
17	TRBJ2-4	NA	TRBV6-2/TRBV6-3	ASSYSIIGNREAKNIQY
11	TRBJ1-3	NA	TRBV28	ASSSGGGNTIY
16	TRBJ1-2	NA	TRBV5-1	ASSQGMGARLANYGYT
16	TRBJ2-2	NA	TRBV24-1	ATSDPAGGDRGTGELF
15	TRBJ1-6	NA	TRBV19	ASSVNLGAPYNSPLH
13	TRBJ2-2	NA	TRBV2	ASSEVPGNTGELF
13	TRBJ2-5	NA	TRBV24-1	ATSDRGTGEETQY
14	TRBJ1-6	NA	TRBV5-1	ASSSGDTSYNSPLH
12	TRBJ2-7	once	TRBV5-1	ASSSLASSYEQY
10	TRBJ2-7	NA	TRBV29-1	SVEAYNYEQY
19	TRBJ1-5	NA	TRBV7-8	ASSPPGTGGDFVVYNQPQH
12	TRBJ1-5	NA	TRBV19	ASMSSGSNQPQH
10	TRBJ2-4	few	TRBV19	ATGQDQNIQY
13	TRBJ1-1	NA	TRBV5-4	ASSFGGKMNTEAF
11	TRBJ1-2	NA	TRBV6-2/TRBV6-3	ASSYVGSYGYT
14	TRBJ2-1	NA	TRBV24-1	ATSDRSGTGTDEQF
12	TRBJ1-3	NA	TRBV19	ASNRQTSGNTIY
14	TRBJ2-3	NA	TRBV5-5	ASSRTSGGATDTQY
11	TRBJ2-7	NA	TRBV10-3	AISERRAYEQY
14	TRBJ1-1	few	TRBV7-2	ASSLYRDRRNTEAF
13	TRBJ2-5	NA	TRBV6-5	ASSPTGGGRETQY
14	TRBJ2-7	NA	TRBV27	ASSLSASGSSYEQY
12	TRBJ2-5	NA	TRBV14	ASSTWTGEETQY